The rows below give T cell receptor beta chains drawn from one sample of a study of blood T cell repertoires in COVID-19. The protocol was immunoSEQ multiplex PCR, while the TCRdb copy is restricted to in-frame clones and leaves out a portion. This sample yields roughly 300,000 clones, of which approximately 81% are seen a single time; over 2.5% belongs to the top ten. The sample taken for sequencing was peripheral blood. These receptors all come from a woman aged 60-75 years with active or convalescent COVID-19. Each CDR3 is given with its conserved first and last residue. A D gene is named only where the DNA matches it firmly. For some rows the clone size is stated as once, few or many, or as a class when expanded; others skip it.

v_call	clone_size	j_call	d_call	cdr3_aa	cdr3_nt
TRBV2	.	TRBJ1-3	TRBD1	CASLDRGSGNTIYF	TGTGCCAGCTTAGACAGGGGCTCTGGAAACACCATATATTTT
TRBV11-2	.	TRBJ2-5	TRBD2	CASSLLSGGQETQYF	TGTGCCAGCAGCTTACTCAGCGGGGGGCAAGAGACCCAGTACTTC
TRBV5-1	.	TRBJ2-3	.	CASSSLTSTDTQYF	TGCGCCAGCAGCTCCCTTACTAGCACAGATACGCAGTATTTT
TRBV6-5	once	TRBJ2-7	.	CASSRPGVSSYEQYF	TGTGCCAGCAGCCGCCCGGGGGTTAGCTCCTACGAGCAGTACTTC
TRBV18	once	TRBJ1-1	.	CASSPRQGRMNTEAFF	TGTGCCAGCTCACCACGGCAGGGTCGGATGAACACTGAAGCTTTCTTT
TRBV5-6	.	TRBJ2-7	TRBD2	CASSTPSGGSYEQYF	TGTGCCAGCAGCACGCCTAGCGGGGGCTCCTACGAGCAGTACTTC
TRBV5-1	.	TRBJ1-1	.	CASSLDPLGDSRMNTEAFF	TGCGCCAGCAGCTTGGACCCATTAGGCGACAGCAGAATGAACACTGAAGCTTTCTTT
TRBV3-1/TRBV3-2	.	TRBJ1-6	.	CASSLEVRSPLHF	TGTGCCAGCAGCCTCGAAGTCAGGTCACCCCTCCACTTT
TRBV5-1	once	TRBJ1-5	.	CASSGGELGQPQHF	TGCGCCAGCAGCGGGGGGGAGTTAGGGCAGCCCCAGCATTTT
TRBV6-5	.	TRBJ1-1	.	CASSKGQPAAEAFF	TGTGCCAGCAGCAAGGGGCAACCAGCTGCTGAAGCTTTCTTT
TRBV2	.	TRBJ2-7	.	CASSEARWYEQYF	TGTGCCAGCAGTGAAGCGCGATGGTACGAGCAGTACTTC
TRBV11-2	.	TRBJ2-1	.	CASSPLPGPDGEQFF	TGTGCCAGCAGCCCACTCCCAGGGCCAGACGGGGAGCAGTTCTTC
TRBV6-6	.	TRBJ2-5	TRBD1	CASSSGGAMFLETQYF	TGTGCCAGCAGTTCAGGGGGCGCCATGTTTTTGGAGACCCAGTACTTC
TRBV4-3	once	TRBJ1-2	TRBD1	CASSQGQGGYGYTF	TGCGCCAGCAGCCAGGGACAGGGTGGCTATGGCTACACCTTC
TRBV3-1/TRBV3-2	.	TRBJ2-7	.	CASSPPGGRYEQYF	TGTGCCAGCAGCCCGCCCGGGGGGCGCTACGAGCAGTACTTC
TRBV10-3	once	TRBJ1-3	.	CAKVQGSGNTIYF	TGTGCCAAGGTACAGGGCTCTGGAAACACCATATATTTT
TRBV6-1	.	TRBJ2-1	.	CASSEAEGQQFF	TGTGCCAGCAGTGAAGCCGAGGGTCAGCAGTTCTTC
TRBV11-2	.	TRBJ2-1	TRBD2	CASSYRLAGAYNEQFF	TGTGCCAGCAGCTATAGACTAGCGGGGGCTTACAATGAGCAGTTCTTC
TRBV7-2	.	TRBJ2-7	TRBD2	CASSLGLTSGPAEQYF	TGTGCCAGCAGCTTGGGGTTGACTAGCGGACCCGCAGAGCAGTACTTC
TRBV4-2	.	TRBJ2-5	TRBD2	CASSQEDSGGRETQYF	TGTGCCAGCAGCCAAGAAGATAGCGGGGGGCGAGAGACCCAGTACTTC
TRBV29-1	.	TRBJ2-5	.	CSETSLRETQYF	TGCAGCGAAACGAGTCTGAGGGAGACCCAGTACTTC
TRBV6-5	few	TRBJ1-4	TRBD1	CASRQGPPTNEKLFF	TGTGCCAGCAGACAGGGGCCACCAACTAATGAAAAACTGTTTTTT
TRBV9	few	TRBJ2-1	.	CASSVGIEEFNEQFF	TGTGCCAGCAGCGTAGGAATAGAGGAGTTTAATGAGCAGTTCTTC
TRBV7-3	.	TRBJ2-2	TRBD2	CASSLRAGGTGELFF	TGTGCCAGCAGCTTAAGAGCGGGGGGAACCGGGGAGCTGTTTTTT
TRBV3-1/TRBV3-2	.	TRBJ2-3	.	CASSLSGAIGTDTQYF	TGTGCCAGCAGCCTAAGCGGTGCCATCGGCACAGATACGCAGTATTTT
TRBV18	.	TRBJ1-5	.	CASSAGSMVQPQHF	TGTGCCAGCTCAGCCGGGAGTATGGTTCAGCCCCAGCATTTT
TRBV5-1	.	TRBJ1-2	.	CASSLAQGSYGYTF	TGCGCCAGCAGCTTGGCCCAGGGTTCCTATGGCTACACCTTC
TRBV5-1	.	TRBJ2-7	TRBD2	CASRREDEQYF	TGCGCCAGCCGCCGGGAGGACGAGCAGTACTTC
TRBV12-3/TRBV12-4	.	TRBJ1-1	.	CASSLASEAFF	TGTGCCAGCAGTTTAGCGTCAGAAGCTTTCTTT
TRBV5-1	.	TRBJ2-7	TRBD1	CASSPGTGAYEQYF	TGCGCCAGCAGCCCAGGGACAGGGGCCTACGAGCAGTACTTC
TRBV25-1	.	TRBJ1-3	.	CASSEYRTRVGENTIYF	TGTGCCAGCAGTGAATATAGGACAAGGGTCGGAGAAAACACCATATATTTT
TRBV27	.	TRBJ1-1	TRBD1	CASSFAGTGNTEAFF	TGTGCCAGCAGTTTCGCCGGGACAGGGAACACTGAAGCTTTCTTT
TRBV7-2	.	TRBJ1-1	.	CASSLTENTEAFF	TGTGCCAGCAGCTTGACAGAGAACACTGAAGCTTTCTTT
TRBV30	few	TRBJ1-5	TRBD1	CAWGGTALHQPQHF	TGTGCCTGGGGCGGGACAGCCTTGCATCAGCCCCAGCATTTT
TRBV7-9	.	TRBJ2-5	.	CASSLFSVGLQETQYF	TGTGCCAGCAGCTTATTTAGCGTAGGGCTTCAAGAGACCCAGTACTTC
TRBV19	once	TRBJ1-6	TRBD1	CASSIPPVERARDREAPLHF	TGTGCCAGTAGTATACCCCCGGTCGAACGGGCCCGGGACAGGGAAGCACCCCTCCACTTT
TRBV6-5	.	TRBJ2-7	TRBD1	CASSYGTATYEQYF	TGTGCCAGCAGTTACGGGACAGCAACATACGAGCAGTACTTC
TRBV28	.	TRBJ1-6	TRBD1	CASSLIRGRNSPLHF	TGTGCCAGCAGTTTGATAAGGGGGCGCAATTCACCCCTCCACTTT
TRBV15	.	TRBJ1-1	TRBD1	CATSREGTGGPEAFF	TGTGCCACCAGCAGAGAAGGGACAGGGGGTCCGGAAGCTTTCTTT
TRBV14	.	TRBJ2-1	TRBD2	CASSQGRGEGPYNEQFF	TGTGCCAGCAGCCAAGGTCGGGGGGAGGGACCCTACAATGAGCAGTTCTTC
TRBV5-1	.	TRBJ1-3	.	CASSLAPSSGNTIYF	TGCGCCAGCAGCTTGGCCCCGAGCTCTGGAAACACCATATATTTT
TRBV6-2/TRBV6-3	.	TRBJ2-1	TRBD2	CASSRGGPSSYNEQFF	TGTGCCAGCAGTCGCGGGGGACCATCATCCTACAATGAGCAGTTCTTC
TRBV14	.	TRBJ2-2	TRBD2	CASSQVAGAATGELFF	TGTGCCAGCAGCCAAGTAGCGGGGGCCGCCACCGGGGAGCTGTTTTTT
TRBV5-6	.	TRBJ2-3	.	CASSLIIQFTDTQYF	TGTGCCAGCAGCTTGATAATTCAGTTCACAGATACGCAGTATTTT
TRBV4-3	.	TRBJ1-6	.	CASSQDPPDLGSNSPLHF	TGCGCCAGCAGCCAAGACCCCCCCGATTTGGGGAGTAATTCACCCCTCCACTTT
TRBV19	.	TRBJ2-7	TRBD1	CASSIGTGGLRIYEQYF	TGTGCCAGTAGTATTGGGACAGGGGGATTAAGGATCTACGAGCAGTACTTC
TRBV6-5	.	TRBJ1-2	.	CASSYSLDSYGYTF	TGTGCCAGCAGTTACTCTCTGGACAGCTATGGCTACACCTTC
TRBV6-5	once	TRBJ1-1	TRBD1	CASTRGRGEAFF	TGTGCCAGCACCAGGGGGCGTGGTGAAGCTTTCTTT
TRBV5-1	.	TRBJ2-3	.	CASSLGAGGTDTQYF	TGCGCCAGCAGCTTGGGGGCAGGCGGCACAGATACGCAGTATTTT
TRBV6-2/TRBV6-3	once	TRBJ2-5	TRBD2	CASSPVPGLVQETQYF	TGTGCCAGCAGCCCCGTCCCGGGACTAGTGCAAGAGACCCAGTACTTC
TRBV28	.	TRBJ1-2	TRBD1	CASSSTGQSYGYTF	TGTGCCAGCAGCTCGACAGGGCAGAGCTATGGCTACACCTTC
TRBV7-3	.	TRBJ2-5	TRBD2	CASSSLGQRGQETQYF	TGTGCCAGCAGCTCCCTTGGCCAGCGGGGACAAGAGACCCAGTACTTC
TRBV28	.	TRBJ2-2	TRBD1	CASRSPGQGGGELFF	TGTGCCAGCAGGTCACCGGGACAGGGGGGCGGGGAGCTGTTTTTT
TRBV5-1	.	TRBJ2-1	TRBD2	CASSLERGGYNEQFF	TGCGCCAGCAGCTTGGAAAGGGGAGGGTACAATGAGCAGTTCTTC
TRBV5-4	.	TRBJ2-2	.	CASSLEQANTGELFF	TGTGCCAGCAGCTTGGAACAGGCGAACACCGGGGAGCTGTTTTTT
TRBV9	.	TRBJ1-1	.	CASSVDYSGSEAFF	TGTGCCAGCAGCGTAGACTATTCAGGGTCTGAAGCTTTCTTT
TRBV7-9	.	TRBJ1-2	TRBD1	CASSLLGTGVGYTF	TGTGCCAGCAGCTTACTAGGGACAGGTGTCGGCTACACCTTC
TRBV7-8	.	TRBJ2-1	.	CASSLRTGYNEQFF	TGTGCCAGCAGCCTTCGAACGGGTTACAATGAGCAGTTCTTC